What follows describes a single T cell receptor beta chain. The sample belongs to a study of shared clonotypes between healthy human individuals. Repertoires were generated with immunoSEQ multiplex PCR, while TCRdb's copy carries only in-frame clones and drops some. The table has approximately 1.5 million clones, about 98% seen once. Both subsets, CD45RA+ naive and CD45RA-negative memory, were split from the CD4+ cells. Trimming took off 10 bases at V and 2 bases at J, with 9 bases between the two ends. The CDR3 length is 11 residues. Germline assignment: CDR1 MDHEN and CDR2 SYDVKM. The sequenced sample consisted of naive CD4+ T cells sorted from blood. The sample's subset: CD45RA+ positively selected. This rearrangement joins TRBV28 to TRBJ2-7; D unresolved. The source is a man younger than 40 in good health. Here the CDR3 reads CATLKAYEQYF. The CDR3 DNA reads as TGTGCCACCCTGAAAGCCTACGAGCAGTACTTC.